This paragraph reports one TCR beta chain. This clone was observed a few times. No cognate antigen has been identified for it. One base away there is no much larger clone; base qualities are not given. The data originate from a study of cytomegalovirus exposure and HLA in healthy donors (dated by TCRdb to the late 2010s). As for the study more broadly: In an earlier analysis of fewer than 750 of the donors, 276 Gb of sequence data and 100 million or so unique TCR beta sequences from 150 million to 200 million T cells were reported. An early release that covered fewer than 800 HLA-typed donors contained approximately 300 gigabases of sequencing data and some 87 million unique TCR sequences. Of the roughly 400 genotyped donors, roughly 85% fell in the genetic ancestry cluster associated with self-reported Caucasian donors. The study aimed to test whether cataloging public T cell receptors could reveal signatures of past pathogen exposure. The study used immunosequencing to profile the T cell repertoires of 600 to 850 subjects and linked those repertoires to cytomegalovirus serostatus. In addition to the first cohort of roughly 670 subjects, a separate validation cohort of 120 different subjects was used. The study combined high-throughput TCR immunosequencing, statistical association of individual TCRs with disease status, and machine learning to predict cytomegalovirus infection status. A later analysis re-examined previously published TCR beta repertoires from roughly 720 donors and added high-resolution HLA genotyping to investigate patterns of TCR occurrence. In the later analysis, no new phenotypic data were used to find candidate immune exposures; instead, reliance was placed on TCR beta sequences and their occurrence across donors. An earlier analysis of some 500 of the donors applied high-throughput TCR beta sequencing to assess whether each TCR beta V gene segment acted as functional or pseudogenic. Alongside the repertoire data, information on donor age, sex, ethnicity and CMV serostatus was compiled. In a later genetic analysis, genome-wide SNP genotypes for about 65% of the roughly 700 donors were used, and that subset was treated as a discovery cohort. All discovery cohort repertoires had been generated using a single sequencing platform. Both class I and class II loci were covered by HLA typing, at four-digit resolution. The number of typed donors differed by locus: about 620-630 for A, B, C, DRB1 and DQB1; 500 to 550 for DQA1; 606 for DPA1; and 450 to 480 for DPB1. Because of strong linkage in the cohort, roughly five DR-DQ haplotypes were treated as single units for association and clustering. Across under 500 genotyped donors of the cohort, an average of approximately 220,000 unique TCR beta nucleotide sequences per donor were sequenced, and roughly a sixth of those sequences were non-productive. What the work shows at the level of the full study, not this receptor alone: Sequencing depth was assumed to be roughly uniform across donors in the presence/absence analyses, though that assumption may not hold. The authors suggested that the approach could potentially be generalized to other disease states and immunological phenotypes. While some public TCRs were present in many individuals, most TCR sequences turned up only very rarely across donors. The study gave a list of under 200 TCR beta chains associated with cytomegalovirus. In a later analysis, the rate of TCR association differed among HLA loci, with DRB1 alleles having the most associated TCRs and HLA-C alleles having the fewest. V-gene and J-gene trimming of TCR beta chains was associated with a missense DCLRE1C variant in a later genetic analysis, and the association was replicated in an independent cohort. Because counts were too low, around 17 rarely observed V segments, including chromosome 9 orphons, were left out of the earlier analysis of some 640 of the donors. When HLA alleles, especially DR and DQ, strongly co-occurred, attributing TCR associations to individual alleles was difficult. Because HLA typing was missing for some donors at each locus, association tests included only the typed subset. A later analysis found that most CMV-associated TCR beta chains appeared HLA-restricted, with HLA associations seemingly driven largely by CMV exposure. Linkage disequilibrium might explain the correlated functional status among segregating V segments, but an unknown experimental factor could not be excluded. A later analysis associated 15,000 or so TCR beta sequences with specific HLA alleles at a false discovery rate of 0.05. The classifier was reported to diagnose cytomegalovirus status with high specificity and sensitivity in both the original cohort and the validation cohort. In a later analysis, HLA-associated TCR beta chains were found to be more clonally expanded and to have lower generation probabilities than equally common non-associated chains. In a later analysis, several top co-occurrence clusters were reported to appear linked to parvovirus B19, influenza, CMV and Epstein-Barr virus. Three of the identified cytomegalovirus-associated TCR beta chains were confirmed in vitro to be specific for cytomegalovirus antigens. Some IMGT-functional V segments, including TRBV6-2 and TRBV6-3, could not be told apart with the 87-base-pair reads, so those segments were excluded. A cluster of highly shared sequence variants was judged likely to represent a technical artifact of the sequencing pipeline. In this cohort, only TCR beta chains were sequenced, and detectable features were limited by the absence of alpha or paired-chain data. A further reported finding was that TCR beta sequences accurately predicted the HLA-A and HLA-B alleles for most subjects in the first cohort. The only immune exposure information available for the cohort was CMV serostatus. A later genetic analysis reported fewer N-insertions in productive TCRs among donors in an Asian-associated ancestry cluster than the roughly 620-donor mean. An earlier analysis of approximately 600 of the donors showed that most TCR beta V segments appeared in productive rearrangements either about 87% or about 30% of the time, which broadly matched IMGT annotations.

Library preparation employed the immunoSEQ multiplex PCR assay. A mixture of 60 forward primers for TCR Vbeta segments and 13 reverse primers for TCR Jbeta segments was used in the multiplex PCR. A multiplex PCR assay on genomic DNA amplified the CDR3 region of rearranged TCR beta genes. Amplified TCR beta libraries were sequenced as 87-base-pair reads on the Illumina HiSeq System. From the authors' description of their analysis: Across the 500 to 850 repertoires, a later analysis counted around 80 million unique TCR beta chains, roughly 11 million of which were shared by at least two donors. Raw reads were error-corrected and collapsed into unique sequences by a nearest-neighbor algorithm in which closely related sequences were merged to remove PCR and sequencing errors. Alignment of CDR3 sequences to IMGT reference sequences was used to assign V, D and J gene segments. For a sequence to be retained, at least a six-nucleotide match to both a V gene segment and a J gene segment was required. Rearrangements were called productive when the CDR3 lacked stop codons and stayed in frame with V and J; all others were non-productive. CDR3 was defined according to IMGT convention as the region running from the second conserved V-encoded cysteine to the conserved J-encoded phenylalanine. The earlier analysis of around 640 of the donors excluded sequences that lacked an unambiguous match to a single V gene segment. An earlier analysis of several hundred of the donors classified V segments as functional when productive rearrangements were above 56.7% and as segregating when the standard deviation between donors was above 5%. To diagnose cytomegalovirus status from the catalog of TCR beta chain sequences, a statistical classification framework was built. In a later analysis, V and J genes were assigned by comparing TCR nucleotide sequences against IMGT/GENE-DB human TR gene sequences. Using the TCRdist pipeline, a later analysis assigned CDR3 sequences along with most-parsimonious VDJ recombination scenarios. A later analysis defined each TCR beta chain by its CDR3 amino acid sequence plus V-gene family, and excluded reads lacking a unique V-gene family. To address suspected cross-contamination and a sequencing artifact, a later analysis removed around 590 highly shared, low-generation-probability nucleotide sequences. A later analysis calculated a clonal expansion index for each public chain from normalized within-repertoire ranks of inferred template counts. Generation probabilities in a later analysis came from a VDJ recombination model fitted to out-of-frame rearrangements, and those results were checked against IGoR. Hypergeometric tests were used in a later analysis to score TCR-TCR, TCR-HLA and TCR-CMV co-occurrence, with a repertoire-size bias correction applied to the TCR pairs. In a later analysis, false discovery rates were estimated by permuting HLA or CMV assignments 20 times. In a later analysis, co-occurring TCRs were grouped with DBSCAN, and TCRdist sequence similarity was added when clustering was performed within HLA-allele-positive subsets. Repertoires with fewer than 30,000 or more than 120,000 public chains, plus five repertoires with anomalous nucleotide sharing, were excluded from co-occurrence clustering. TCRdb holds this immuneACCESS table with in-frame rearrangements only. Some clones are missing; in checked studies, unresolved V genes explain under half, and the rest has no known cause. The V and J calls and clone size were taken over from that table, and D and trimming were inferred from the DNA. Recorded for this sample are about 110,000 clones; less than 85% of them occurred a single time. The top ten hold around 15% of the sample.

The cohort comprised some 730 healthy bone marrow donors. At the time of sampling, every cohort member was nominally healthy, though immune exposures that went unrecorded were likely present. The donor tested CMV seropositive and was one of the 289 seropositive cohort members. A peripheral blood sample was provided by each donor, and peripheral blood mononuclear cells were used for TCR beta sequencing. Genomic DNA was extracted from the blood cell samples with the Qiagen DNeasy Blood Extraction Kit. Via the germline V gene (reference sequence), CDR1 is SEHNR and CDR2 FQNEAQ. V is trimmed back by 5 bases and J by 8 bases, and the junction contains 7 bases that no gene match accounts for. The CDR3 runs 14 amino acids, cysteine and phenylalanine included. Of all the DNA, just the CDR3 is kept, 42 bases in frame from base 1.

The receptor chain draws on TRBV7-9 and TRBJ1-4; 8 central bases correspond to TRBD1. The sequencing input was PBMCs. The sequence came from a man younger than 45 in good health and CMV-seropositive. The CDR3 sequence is CASSLDRGGEKLFF. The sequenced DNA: TGTGCCAGCAGCCTTGACAGGGGCGGGGAAAAACTGTTTTTT.